This section outlines one TCR beta chain sequence together with its context. Its specificity is unknown. This entry is derived from a study of cytomegalovirus exposure and HLA in healthy donors. Whole-study findings and limits: The listing of 160 or so TCR beta chains classed them as cytomegalovirus-associated. Researchers reported in a later analysis that a missense DCLRE1C variant was tied to TCR beta V- and J-gene trimming.

This CDR3 comprises 14 residues. V lost 6 bases, J lost 3 bases, and 6 bases stayed unmatched. Germline V gene data show CDR1 as MNHNS and CDR2 as SASEGT. 13 Jbeta primers and 60 Vbeta primers were used for the PCR. Here immunoSEQ multiplex PCR was the method, and the copy in TCRdb shows in-frame clones only, minus some. This sample carries around 150,000 clones, 79% of them seen once, and the ten largest clones take about 6.5%. The sequenced sample was PBMCs. This clonotype originated in a man aged 40-49 years in good health and CMV-seropositive. The rearrangement uses TRBV6-1 and TRBJ2-7; 9 bases line up with TRBD1. Written as DNA, the CDR3 is TGTGCCAGCAGGGGGACAGGGTCTGTCTACGAGCAGTACTTC. Encoded protein: CASRGTGSVYEQYF.